This TCR beta chain was recorded in a study of blood T cell repertoires in COVID-19 (TCRdb year 2020). For the wider study: Collaborator samples came from the United States, Italy and Spain and covered acute and convalescent phases of COVID-19. The repertoires were released in a freely available public database meant as a resource for research on the immune response to SARS-CoV-2. Where available, HLA class I and class II types were obtained from metadata supplied by the sample provider rather than from assay-based typing. The samples were drawn from two sources: the first 160 participants of the ongoing ImmuneRACE study, and 1,254 subjects contributed by 6 global collaborators. The material from the prospective study consisted of cDNA or gDNA derived from T cells, B-cell-depleted T cells, or PBMCs. The dataset comprised deeply sampled blood TCRbeta repertoires from subjects exposed to, actively infected with, or recovered from COVID-19. Nearly every sample came with metadata listing a de-identified subject ID, COVID-19 status, age in years and sex. Overall results and qualifications from the work: The amount of clinical and demographic metadata varied by source and participant and was provided uncurated.

TCRbeta CDR3 regions were amplified from genomic DNA using the immunoSEQ Assay, a bias-controlled multiplex PCR. Per the source publication's procedure: Within the assay, amplification of reference gene primers was used to estimate how many nucleated cells each sample contained. To quantify the absolute abundance of each unique TCRbeta CDR3 rearrangement, sequence reads were collapsed and filtered. For each sample, productive Simpson clonality was calculated as the square root of Simpson's diversity index across productive rearrangements. Here the immuneACCESS table is served through TCRdb, limited to in-frame sequences with V and J called. Missing clones are a known gap in these copies; in checked studies unresolved V genes cover under half, and the rest lacks a known reason. The V and J calls and clone size come from that table; D and trimming were worked out from the DNA. The sample includes about 220,000 clones, with roughly 90% observed a single time. In total, the top ten clones hold 2.6% of the sample.

Participants in the prospective study were aged about 18 to 100 years, lived in over 20 United States geographic areas, and enrolled through a virtual design. Cohort assignment in the prospective study relied on participant-reported clinical history from a screening survey and a study questionnaire. In the prospective study, whole blood, serum and a nasopharyngeal or oropharyngeal swab were collected from each participant by mobile phlebotomists. Over a roughly two-month period, participants in the prospective study had the option of providing additional blood draws and questionnaires. Blood samples from the prospective study were shipped frozen or at room temperature prior to DNA extraction. Notes on this clone: It has no known antigen specificity. The input lacks base qualities; no much larger clone sits a single base away.

Unmatched junction bases come to 7, with V trimmed by 8 bases and J by 6 bases. Spanning cysteine to phenylalanine, the CDR3 consists of 13 amino acids. Only the CDR3 portion is preserved as DNA: 39 bases, with reading frame beginning at the first base. The germline V gene specifies MNHEY as CDR1 and SVGAGI as CDR2. The source of this sequence is a woman aged 25 to 39 with acute COVID-19. The sequence joins TRBV6-5 to TRBJ1-3; 7 bases in the middle match TRBD1. Sequencing input: PBMCs or T cells enriched from blood (not recorded which). This receptor has the CDR3 CASARGAENTIYF. The DNA sequence is as follows: TGTGCCAGCGCCAGGGGGGCGGAAAACACCATATATTTT.